Listed here is a single T cell receptor (beta chain). V lost 1 base, J lost 3 bases, and 7 bases lay in between. This CDR3 is built from 13 residues. Germline V CDR1 and CDR2: SGHVS, FQNEAQ. Unique molecular identifiers were built into the TCRbeta library. Each CDR3 protein gets one entry after TCRdb re-called the PCR reads with MiXCR. The sample contains about 270,000 distinct CDR3 sequences, about 10% of which appear only once. The data derive from a study of T-cell reconstitution after alpha-beta-depleted transplantation in children. The clonotype comes from a human donor who donated a stem cell graft to a child with SCID. The starting material was PBMCs from the stem cell graft donor, obtained from the stem cell graft. The chain links TRBV7-8 to TRBJ2-7; TRBD1 might be the D (5 bases). Here the CDR3 DNA reads TGTGCCAGCAGCTTAGAACAGGACTACGAGCAGTACTTC. It encodes CASSLEQDYEQYF.